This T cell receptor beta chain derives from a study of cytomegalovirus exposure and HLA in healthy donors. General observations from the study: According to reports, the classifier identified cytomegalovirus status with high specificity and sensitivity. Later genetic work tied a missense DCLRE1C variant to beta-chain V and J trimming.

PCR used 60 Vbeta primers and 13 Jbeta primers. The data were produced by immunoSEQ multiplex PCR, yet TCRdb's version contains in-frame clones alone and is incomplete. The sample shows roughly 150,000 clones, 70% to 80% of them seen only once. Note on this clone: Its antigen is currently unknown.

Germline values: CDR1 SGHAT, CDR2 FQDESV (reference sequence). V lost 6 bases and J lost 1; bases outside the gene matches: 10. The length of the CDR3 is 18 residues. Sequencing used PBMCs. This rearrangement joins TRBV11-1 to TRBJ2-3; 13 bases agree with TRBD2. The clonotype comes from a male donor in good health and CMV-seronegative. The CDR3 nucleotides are TGTGCCAGCAGACTGGAGGGGGGACTAGCGGGACGCACAGATACGCAGTATTTT. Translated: CASRLEGGLAGRTDTQYF.